The sequence of this TCR beta chain was determined in a study of blood T cell repertoires in COVID-19. The overall study: The cDNA or gDNA used as material had been derived from T cells, B-cell-depleted T cells, or PBMCs.

Per the original methods: Estimation of nucleated cell counts was performed using reference gene primer amplification. Sequenced by immunoSEQ multiplex PCR; TCRdb stores in-frame clones only, minus some. V and J calls and clone size are copied from that table; D and trimming were computed from the DNA. Of some 220,000 clones in the sample, roughly 85% are singletons; the top ten hold roughly 2.2%. Germline V lookup: CDR1 GTSNPN, CDR2 SVGIG (reference sequence). Trimming left V 3 bases short and J 5 bases short, with 16 bases between. This CDR3 is built from 15 residues. Seattle's cohort entered during active infection and was followed longitudinally.

This rearrangement joins TRBV30 to TRBJ1-4; D may be TRBD1 (5 bases). Sequenced: peripheral blood. This sequence originates from a woman aged 70-85 years with COVID-19, enrolled during active disease. CDR3 nucleotides: TGTGCCTGGAGCCCCCCCGACAGCCTAAATGAAAAACTGTTTTTT. It encodes CAWSPPDSLNEKLFF.